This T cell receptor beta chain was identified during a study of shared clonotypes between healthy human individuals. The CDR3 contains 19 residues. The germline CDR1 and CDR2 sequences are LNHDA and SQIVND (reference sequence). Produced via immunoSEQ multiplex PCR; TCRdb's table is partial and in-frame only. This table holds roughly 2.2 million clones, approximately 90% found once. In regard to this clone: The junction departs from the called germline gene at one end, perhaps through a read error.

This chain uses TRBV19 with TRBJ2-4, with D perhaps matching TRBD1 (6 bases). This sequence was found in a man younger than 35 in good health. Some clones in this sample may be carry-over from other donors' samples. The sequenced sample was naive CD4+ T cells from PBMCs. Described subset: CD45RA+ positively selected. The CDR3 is CASSLTGFRVEVAKNIQCF. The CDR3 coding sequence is TGTGCCAGTAGTCTAACAGGGTTCAGAGTGGAAGTAGCCAAAAACATTCAGTGCTTC.